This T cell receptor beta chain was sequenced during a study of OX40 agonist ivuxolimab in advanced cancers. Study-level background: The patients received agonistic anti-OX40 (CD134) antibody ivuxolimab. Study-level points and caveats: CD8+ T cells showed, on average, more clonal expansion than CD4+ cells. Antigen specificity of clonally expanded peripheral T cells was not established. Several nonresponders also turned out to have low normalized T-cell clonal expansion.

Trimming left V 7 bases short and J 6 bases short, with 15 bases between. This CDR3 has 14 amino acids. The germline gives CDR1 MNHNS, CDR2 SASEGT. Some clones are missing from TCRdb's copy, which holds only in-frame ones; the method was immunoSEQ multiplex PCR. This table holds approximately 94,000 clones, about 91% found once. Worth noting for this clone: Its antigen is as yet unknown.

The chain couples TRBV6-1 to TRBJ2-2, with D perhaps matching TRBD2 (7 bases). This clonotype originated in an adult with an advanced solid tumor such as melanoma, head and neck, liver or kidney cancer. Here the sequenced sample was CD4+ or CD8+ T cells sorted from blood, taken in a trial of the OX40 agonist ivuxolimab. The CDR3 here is CASTRGGGAGELFF. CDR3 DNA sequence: TGTGCCAGCACCAGAGGGGGAGGGGCCGGGGAGCTGTTTTTT.